The sequence of this TCR beta chain was determined in a study of hypomethylating agent response in myelodysplastic syndrome. About the research overall: Hypomethylating treatment was azacitidine in about 75% of the 11, decitabine in 3 of 11. Roughly 6 patients responded with complete response or hematologic improvement; four or five did not. Overall study results and limits: After hypomethylating agent treatment, diversity and clonality showed no significant change, overall or by response.

Regarding this clone: Its antigen is not identified.

The method was immunoSEQ multiplex PCR; TCRdb's version includes in-frame clones alone and lacks a portion of them. The sample gives under 7,000 clones, 85% to 90% of which show up once; under 12% is in the top ten. Per germline, CDR1 MNHNS and CDR2 SASEGT. The CDR3 contains 14 residues. V was shortened by 0 bases and J by 7 bases, with 7 bases between the two germline ends. The rearrangement links TRBV6-1 to TRBJ1-6, with no clear D. This clonotype originated in a human donor with myelodysplastic syndrome. The sample in question was bone marrow, obtained before or after starting hypomethylating agent treatment for myelodysplastic syndrome (not recorded which). DNA for the CDR3: TGTGCCAGCAGTGAAGCTTCCCGAAATTCACCCCTCCACTTT. Encoded protein: CASSEASRNSPLHF.